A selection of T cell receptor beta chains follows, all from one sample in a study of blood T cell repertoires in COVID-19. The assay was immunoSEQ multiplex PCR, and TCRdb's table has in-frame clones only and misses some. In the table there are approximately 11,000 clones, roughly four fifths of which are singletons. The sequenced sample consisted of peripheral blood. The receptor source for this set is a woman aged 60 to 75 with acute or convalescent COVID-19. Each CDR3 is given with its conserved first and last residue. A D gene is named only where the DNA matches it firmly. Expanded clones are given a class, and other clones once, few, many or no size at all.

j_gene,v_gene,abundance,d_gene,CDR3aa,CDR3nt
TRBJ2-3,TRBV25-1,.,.,CASSDVGQFTDTQYF,TGTGCCAGCAGTGACGTAGGACAGTTCACAGATACGCAGTATTTT
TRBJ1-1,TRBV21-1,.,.,CASSRQIMNTEAFF,TGTGCCAGCAGCCGACAGATAATGAACACTGAAGCTTTCTTT
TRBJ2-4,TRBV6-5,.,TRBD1,CASNTGGPKNIQYF,TGTGCCAGCAACACAGGGGGACCCAAAAACATTCAGTACTTC
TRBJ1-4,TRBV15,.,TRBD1,CATSRFTGGGNEKLFF,TGTGCCACCAGCAGGTTTACAGGGGGCGGGAATGAAAAACTGTTTTTT
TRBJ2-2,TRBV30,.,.,CAWSPREYGVQNTGELFF,TGTGCCTGGAGTCCGCGTGAGTACGGGGTCCAGAACACCGGGGAGCTGTTTTTT
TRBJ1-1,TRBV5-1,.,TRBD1,CASSLGTGPAEAFF,TGCGCCAGCAGCTTGGGGACAGGTCCTGCTGAAGCTTTCTTT
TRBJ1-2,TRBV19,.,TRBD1,CASSPTGVYGYTF,TGTGCCAGTAGTCCGACAGGGGTATATGGCTACACCTTC
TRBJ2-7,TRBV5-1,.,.,CASSLTGRGAAYEQYF,TGCGCCAGCAGCTTGACAGGGAGGGGGGCAGCCTACGAGCAGTACTTC
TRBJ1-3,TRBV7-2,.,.,CASSLITYGSGNTIYF,TGTGCCAGCAGCTTAATTACCTACGGCTCTGGAAACACCATATATTTT
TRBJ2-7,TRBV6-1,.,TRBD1,CASSEGTGDYEQYF,TGTGCCAGCAGTGAGGGGACAGGAGACTACGAGCAGTACTTC
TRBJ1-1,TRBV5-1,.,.,CASSLGRVENTEAFF,TGCGCCAGCAGCTTGGGCCGGGTGGAGAACACTGAAGCTTTCTTT
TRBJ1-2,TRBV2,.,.,CASTRDREGYTF,TGTGCCAGCACCCGGGACCGGGAGGGCTACACCTTC
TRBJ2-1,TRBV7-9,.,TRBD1,CASSSGQGLNEQFF,TGTGCCAGCAGCTCCGGACAGGGATTGAATGAGCAGTTCTTC
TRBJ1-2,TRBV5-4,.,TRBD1,CASSWGQGNYGYTF,TGTGCCAGCAGCTGGGGACAGGGAAACTATGGCTACACCTTC
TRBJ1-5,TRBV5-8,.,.,CASSLQDSNQPQHF,TGTGCCAGCAGCTTACAGGATAGCAATCAGCCCCAGCATTTT
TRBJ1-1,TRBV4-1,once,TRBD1,CASSQHRQGTNTEAFF,TGCGCCAGCAGCCAGCATCGACAGGGCACGAACACTGAAGCTTTCTTT
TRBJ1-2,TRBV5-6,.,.,CASSTGTSLFNYGYTF,TGTGCCAGCAGCACCGGGACATCACTCTTTAACTATGGCTACACCTTC
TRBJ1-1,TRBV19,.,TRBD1,CASRLDRVGEAFF,TGTGCCAGTAGACTCGACAGGGTCGGTGAAGCTTTCTTT
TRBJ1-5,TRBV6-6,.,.,CASSYPERGQPQHF,TGTGCCAGCAGTTACCCGGAGCGGGGTCAGCCCCAGCATTTT
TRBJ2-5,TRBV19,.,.,CASRPYEVRETQYF,TGTGCCAGTAGACCCTACGAGGTTCGGGAGACCCAGTACTTC
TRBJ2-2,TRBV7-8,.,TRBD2,CASSLGRGGESNTGELFF,TGTGCCAGCAGCCTCGGACGGGGGGGAGAATCGAACACCGGGGAGCTGTTTTTT
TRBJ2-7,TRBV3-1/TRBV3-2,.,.,CASSQWGTFSHEQYF,TGTGCCAGCAGCCAGTGGGGGACTTTTAGCCACGAGCAGTACTTC
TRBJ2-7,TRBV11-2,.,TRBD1,CASSLTGANYEQYF,TGTGCCAGCAGCTTAACAGGGGCAAACTACGAGCAGTACTTC
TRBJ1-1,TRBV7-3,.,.,CASSDRSNTEAFF,TGTGCCAGCAGCGACAGGTCGAACACTGAAGCTTTCTTT
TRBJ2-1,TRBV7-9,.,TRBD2,CASGRGDSYNEQFF,TGTGCCTCGGGGCGGGGGGACTCCTACAATGAGCAGTTCTTC
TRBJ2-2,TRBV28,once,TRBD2,CASSLGSAGGRYTGELFF,TGTGCCAGCAGTTTAGGGTCAGCGGGGGGGCGTTACACCGGGGAGCTGTTTTTT
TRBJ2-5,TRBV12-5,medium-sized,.,CASGWRETQYF,TGTGCTAGTGGTTGGAGAGAGACCCAGTACTTC
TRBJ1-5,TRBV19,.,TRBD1,CASSNPTGAGDQPQHF,TGTGCCAGTAGTAACCCAACAGGGGCTGGCGATCAGCCCCAGCATTTT
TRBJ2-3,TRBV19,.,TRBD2,CASSIASGRSTDTQYF,TGTGCCAGTAGTATCGCTAGCGGGCGGAGCACAGATACGCAGTATTTT
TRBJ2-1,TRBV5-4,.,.,CASSLVGPRGNEQFF,TGTGCCAGCAGCTTGGTAGGCCCGCGGGGCAATGAGCAGTTCTTC
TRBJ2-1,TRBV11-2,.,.,CASSLGGVNEQFF,TGTGCCAGCAGCTTAGGGGGAGTTAATGAGCAGTTCTTC
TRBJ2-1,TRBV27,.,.,CASSRTGLYNEQFF,TGTGCCAGCAGCCGAACCGGACTGTACAATGAGCAGTTCTTC
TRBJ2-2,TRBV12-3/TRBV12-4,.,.,CASSFMGAGELFF,TGTGCCAGCAGTTTTATGGGGGCTGGGGAGCTGTTTTTT
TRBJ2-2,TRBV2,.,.,CASSSSLTGELFF,TGTGCCAGCAGTTCCTCCCTCACCGGGGAGCTGTTTTTT
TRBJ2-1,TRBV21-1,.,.,CASSKVYRSGTSWDEQFF,TGTGCCAGCAGCAAAGTATATCGATCCGGGACATCGTGGGATGAGCAGTTCTTC
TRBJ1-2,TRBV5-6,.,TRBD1,CASSQTGTGVYGYTF,TGTGCCAGCAGCCAGACAGGGACTGGCGTCTATGGCTACACCTTC
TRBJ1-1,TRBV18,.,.,CASSPAVNTEAFF,TGTGCCAGCTCACCGGCGGTGAACACTGAAGCTTTCTTT